This passage covers 27 T cell receptor beta chains from one sample sequenced in a study of T cell repertoires in cytomegalovirus infection. Each CDR3 protein is one row after TCRdb ran MiXCR on the reads. Of a few hundred thousand distinct CDR3 sequences listed, approximately 15% are singletons. Sequenced: CD8+ T cells from PBMCs. These receptors all stem from a human donor in good health (CMV status not recorded). Some clones in this sample may be carry-over from other donors' samples.

A note on this clonotype: A much larger clone lies one base from this, so it may be a read error. This chain joins TRBV20-1 and TRBJ2-6, with 10 bases aligning to TRBD2. The CDR3 sequence is 16 residues long. The germline gives CDR1 DFQATT, CDR2 SNEGSKA (reference sequence). CDR3 sequence: CSAAAGGNSRANVLTF. CDR3 nucleotides: TGCAGTGCCGCAGCGGGGGGGAACTCTAGGGCCAACGTCCTGACTTTC.

This clonotype came up a few times. This chain uses TRBV6-2 or TRBV6-3 with TRBJ2-5; TRBD2 agrees at 8 bases. Trimming removed 0 bases from V and 4 bases from J; junction bases left unmatched: 7. This CDR3 spans 16 amino acids. Germline V gene lookup returns CDR1 MNHEY and CDR2 SVGEGT. DNA of the CDR3: TGTGCCAGCAGTTACTCCGGGGGGGAGCGAATAGAGACCCAGTACTTC. Translation gives CASSYSGGERIETQYF.

This clonotype showed up many times. The genes are TRBV7-6 and TRBJ2-7; D is perhaps TRBD1 or TRBD2 (5 bases each). The CDR3 runs 15 residues. V lost 3 bases, J lost 4 bases, and 16 bases lay in between. Per germline, CDR1 SGHVS and CDR2 FNYEAQ. CDR3 DNA: TGTGCCAGCAGCTTGGACACCGACAGACTATACGAGCAGTACTTC. This translates into CASSLDTDRLYEQYF.

This clonotype has at least ten counts. The rearrangement joins TRBV6-2 or TRBV6-3 to TRBJ2-5; D remains ambiguous. Germline assignment: CDR1 MNHEY and CDR2 SVGEGT. Trimming removed 4 bases from V and 6 bases from J, with 12 bases in between. CDR3 size: 13 residues. CDR3 sequence: CASSSGLFKTQYF. CDR3 DNA: TGTGCCAGCAGTTCGGGCCTGTTCAAGACCCAGTACTTC.

V gene TRBV6-5 combines with J gene TRBJ2-3; the match to TRBD2 covers 9 bases. Germline-derived CDR1 and CDR2 are MNHEY and SVGAGI. The V gene end was trimmed by 4 bases and the J gene end by 5 bases; junction bases not matched to a gene: 7. This CDR3 has 15 amino acids. In DNA, the CDR3 is TGTGCCAGCAGTTTGGTAGCGGGGGCCGTAGATACGCAGTATTTT. Residues: CASSLVAGAVDTQYF.

This clonotype was counted a few times. This chain links TRBV11-2 with TRBJ2-7; D is ambiguous. CDR1 is SGHAT and CDR2 is FQNNGV in the germline V gene. V was cut by 0 bases and J by 6 bases, with 9 bases left in between. This CDR3 is built from 13 residues. CDR3 amino acids: CASSLDLTGEQYF. The CDR3 nucleotides are TGTGCCAGCAGCTTAGATCTCACCGGCGAGCAGTACTTC.

This clonotype was seen repeatedly, ten times or more. V gene TRBV6-2 or TRBV6-3 combines with J gene TRBJ1-1; D remains unclear. Germline V gene data show CDR1 as MNHEY and CDR2 as SVGEGT. The CDR3 is made up of 13 amino acids. V lost 4 bases to trimming and J lost 0 bases, with 6 bases between them. DNA of the CDR3: TGTGCCAGCAGTTGGGAAATGAACACTGAAGCTTTCTTT. Protein: CASSWEMNTEAFF.

This clonotype was detected only a few times. The chain uses TRBV5-1 and TRBJ2-1, with 10 bases aligning to TRBD1. CDR1 and CDR2 from the germline V gene are SGHRS and YFSETQ. There are 19 residues in the CDR3. V dropped 5 bases and J dropped 2; count of bases not matched to a gene: 16. CDR3 amino acids: CASSLPRDRGLDPYNEQFF. The CDR3 nucleotides are TGCGCCAGCAGTCTTCCTAGGGACAGGGGACTAGATCCCTACAATGAGCAGTTCTTC.

This clonotype has at least ten counts. The chain is built from TRBV20-1 and TRBJ1-2; 7 nucleotides agree with TRBD1. V was pared by 4 bases and J by 1 base, with 6 bases of the junction left unmatched. Germline lookup yields CDR1 DFQATT and CDR2 SNEGSKA (reference sequence). This CDR3 has 14 amino acids. The CDR3 sequence is CSAIWDRVNYGYTF. CDR3 DNA: TGCAGTGCTATATGGGACAGAGTTAACTATGGCTACACCTTC.

This chain joins TRBV9 and TRBJ2-3; 7 bases align to TRBD1. The V and J ends lost 5 bases and 1 base, in that order; junction bases with no gene match: 7. This CDR3 is built from 15 residues. Germline CDR1 is SGDLS and CDR2 is YYNGEE. CDR3 nucleotides: TGTGCCAGCAGAGAAGGACAGGCTGGCACAGATACGCAGTATTTT. This encodes CASREGQAGTDTQYF.

The sample holds a few counts of this clonotype. The chain is built from TRBV19 and TRBJ2-2; D gene uncertain. The CDR3 spans 10 residues. V lost 6 bases and J lost 6, with 2 bases in between. Germline values: CDR1 LNHDA, CDR2 SQIVND (reference sequence). This CDR3 reads CASRAGELFF. CDR3 nucleotide sequence: TGTGCCAGTAGGGCCGGGGAGCTGTTTTTT.

There are many counts of this clonotype. The V gene is TRBV12-3 or TRBV12-4, the J gene TRBJ2-7, with TRBD2 as a possible D gene (6 bases). Trimming shortened V by 3 bases and J by 1 base, and 16 bases separated the two germline ends. The CDR3 loop spans 16 amino acids. The CDR3 DNA sequence: TGTGCCAGCAGTTTTATAGCGCGGGGCCGGTCCTACGAGCAGTACTTC. This translates into CASSFIARGRSYEQYF.

Only a few counts were recorded for this clonotype. The chain joins TRBV15 to TRBJ2-7; 7 nucleotides agree with TRBD1. Germline CDR1 and CDR2: LNHNV and YYDKDF (reference sequence). The junction had 7 bases not matched to a gene; V was cut back by 0 bases and J by 5 bases. The CDR3 has 15 residues. CDR3 nucleotide sequence: TGTGCCACCAGCAGAGAAGGGGGCTCTCCCCACGAGCAGTACTTC. Protein: CATSREGGSPHEQYF. The whole variable domain, filled in from reference TRBV15 and TRBJ2-7, reads DAMVIQNPRYQVTQFGKPVTLSCSQTLNHNVMYWYQQKSSQAPKLLFHYYDKDFNNEADTPDNFQSRRPNTSFCFLDIRSPGLGDTAMYLCATSREGGSPHEQYFGPGTRLTVT.

V is TRBV7-2 and J is TRBJ1-6, with 7 bases identical to TRBD1. Germline V lookup: CDR1 SGHTA, CDR2 FQGNSA. The CDR3 consists of 15 residues. After removal of 5 bases from V and 4 bases from J, the junction contained 5 bases not matched to a gene. DNA for the CDR3: TGTGCCAGCAGCCCGGAGGGACAGTATAATTCACCCCTCCACTTT. As protein: CASSPEGQYNSPLHF.

The sample holds a few counts of this clonotype. The rearrangement links TRBV6-2 or TRBV6-3 to TRBJ1-5, with D hard to call. The CDR3 has 14 residues. Trimming took 8 bases from V and 6 from J, leaving 17 bases between them. Germline V gene lookup returns CDR1 MNHEY and CDR2 SVGEGT. The CDR3 here is CASQSPGSTQPQHF. The CDR3 nucleotides read TGTGCCAGCCAAAGCCCGGGGTCAACTCAGCCCCAGCATTTT.

This clonotype has a handful of counts. This chain connects TRBV5-1 to TRBJ2-7; D is perhaps TRBD2 (5 bases). Trimming took 4 bases from V and 0 from J, leaving 14 bases between them. The CDR3 loop spans 15 amino acids. Germline loops: CDR1 SGHRS, CDR2 YFSETQ. This chain's CDR3 is CASSVFLGSSYEQYF. The CDR3 nucleotides are TGCGCCAGCAGCGTCTTTCTGGGGAGCTCCTACGAGCAGTACTTC.

The chain joins TRBV5-1 to TRBJ2-7; tentatively, D is TRBD1 (5 bases). The V gene lost 1 base and the J gene lost 1 base, with 12 bases spanning the gap. Looked up from germline, CDR1 is SGHRS and CDR2 is YFSETQ. This CDR3 is 15 amino acids long. CDR3: CASSLTGVGSYEQYF. Here the CDR3 DNA reads TGCGCCAGCAGCTTGACAGGCGTAGGATCCTACGAGCAGTACTTC.

This clonotype was observed many times. V is TRBV7-8 and J is TRBJ2-1, with D hard to call. V gave up 5 bases and J gave up 0 bases, with 14 bases separating them. The CDR3 length is 16 residues. Germline CDR1 is SGHVS and CDR2 is FQNEAQ. The CDR3 reads CASSPNPLSSYNEQFF. The CDR3 DNA is TGTGCCAGCAGCCCCAACCCGCTGTCCTCCTACAATGAGCAGTTCTTC. The whole variable domain, remainder taken from reference TRBV7-8 and TRBJ2-1, is GAGVSQSPRYKVAKRGQDVALRCDPISGHVSLFWYQQALGQGPEFLTYFQNEAQLDKSGLPSDRFFAERPEGSVSTLKIQRTQQEDSAVYLCASSPNPLSSYNEQFFGPGTRLTVL.

This clonotype appeared a few times. The chain combines TRBV28 with TRBJ2-5; tentatively, D is TRBD1 (5 bases). Germline V gene data show CDR1 as MDHEN and CDR2 as SYDVKM. Trimming shortened V by 4 bases and J by 7 bases, and 13 bases separated the two germline ends. This CDR3 is built from 13 residues. The CDR3 sequence: CASSSRALWTQYF. CDR3 sequence (DNA): TGTGCCAGCAGTTCCAGGGCCCTGTGGACCCAGTACTTC.

Only a few counts were recorded for this clonotype. The chain carries TRBV4-1 and TRBJ2-5; D is possibly TRBD1 (6 bases). The germline CDR1 and CDR2 sequences are MGHRA and YSYEKL. The CDR3 runs to 15 residues. Trimming took 2 bases from V and 4 from J, leaving 14 bases between them. The CDR3 DNA follows: TGCGCCAGCAGCCAACACAGGGACGGCGTAGAGACCCAGTACTTC. It is translated as CASSQHRDGVETQYF.

The genes are TRBV5-1 and TRBJ2-1; 8 nucleotides match TRBD1. The germline gives CDR1 SGHRS, CDR2 YFSETQ. This CDR3 spans 15 amino acids. V trimming: 1 base; J trimming: 4 bases; junction bases outside the gene matches: 4. The CDR3 here is CASSLFDRGYNEQFF. As DNA, the CDR3 is TGCGCCAGCAGCTTGTTCGACAGGGGATACAATGAGCAGTTCTTC.

A few counts support this clonotype. The V and J genes are TRBV29-1 and TRBJ2-2; D call uncertain. The germline V gene encodes CDR1 SQVTM and CDR2 ANQGSEA. This CDR3 region has 11 residues. The ends were cut back, 5 bases at V and 7 bases at J, with 8 bases in the middle. DNA of the CDR3: TGCAGCGTTCAACCCCGCGGGGAGCTGTTTTTT. Protein: CSVQPRGELFF.

The chain has TRBV5-8 and TRBJ2-7; tentative D call: TRBD2 (5 bases). Germline-derived CDR1 and CDR2 are SGHTS and YDEGEE. V shed 10 bases and J shed 0 bases, with 11 bases lying between them. The CDR3 sequence is 12 residues long. CDR3 protein: CACRTDSYEQYF. CDR3 nucleotides: TGTGCCTGCCGGACTGACTCCTACGAGCAGTACTTC.

There are many counts of this clonotype. The V and J genes are TRBV7-6 and TRBJ1-6, with D hard to call. In germline, CDR1 is SGHVS, CDR2 FNYEAQ. The CDR3 has 17 residues. Deletions cut 5 bases from V and 3 bases from J, with 17 bases between. CDR3 in amino acids: CASSARSPHNYNSPLHF. CDR3 sequence (DNA): TGTGCCAGCAGCGCAAGGTCCCCTCACAACTATAATTCACCCCTCCACTTT.

In the case of this clonotype: It may be a read error: a sequence one base away is much more abundant. The chain links TRBV7-9 to TRBJ2-7; D unclear. The germline CDR1 and CDR2 sequences are SEHNR and FQNEAQ (reference sequence). This CDR3 is built from 15 residues. In DNA form, the CDR3 reads TGTGCCAGCAGCTTAGGTTCTGCAGGTTCCTACGATCAGTACTTC. Protein product: CASSLGSAGSYDQYF.

This chain links TRBV9 with TRBJ2-7; D call uncertain. This CDR3 spans 14 amino acids. Germline lookup yields CDR1 SGDLS and CDR2 YYNGEE. Trimming removed 0 bases from V and 3 bases from J, with 10 bases in between. The CDR3 spells CASSVGYGSYEQYF. In nucleotides, the CDR3 is TGTGCCAGCAGCGTAGGCTATGGCAGCTACGAGCAGTACTTC. Filled out from reference TRBV9 and TRBJ2-7, the complete variable domain reads DSGVTQTPKHLITATGQRVTLRCSPRSGDLSVYWYQQSLDQGLQFLIQYYNGEERAKGNILERFSAQQFPDLHSELNLSSLELGDSALYFCASSVGYGSYEQYFGPGTRLTVT.

This clonotype has just one count. The V call is TRBV27, the J call TRBJ1-5; D call uncertain. The CDR3 has 16 amino acids. CDR1 is MNHEY, CDR2 SMNVEV, per germline (reference sequence). V lost 4 bases and J lost 2, with 15 bases in between. Here the CDR3 DNA reads TGTGCCAGCAGTTCAAATCCGGGCGGAGGCAATCAGCCCCAGCATTTT. This encodes CASSSNPGGGNQPQHF.